The T cell receptor (beta chain) described here comes from a study of blood T cell repertoires in COVID-19. Per the original data handling: From reference gene primer amplification, estimates of nucleated cell counts were derived. Libraries were prepared by immunoSEQ multiplex PCR; TCRdb keeps only in-frame clonotypes and omits some of them. V, J and clone size are taken as reported in that table, and D and trimming were inferred from the DNA itself. The table lists some 220,000 clones, roughly 84% of them singletons. The CDR3 has 14 residues. Germline CDR1 and CDR2: LGHDT and YNNKEL (reference sequence). Deletions cut 5 bases from V and 3 bases from J, with 11 bases between.

The V call is TRBV3-1 (or the pseudogene TRBV3-2), the J call TRBJ1-5; D may be TRBD1 (6 bases). Sequenced material: peripheral blood. This clonotype was obtained from a woman in her 30s who had recovered from COVID-19. CDR3 nucleotide sequence: TGTGCCAGCAGCAATGGACAGCTCAATCAGCCCCAGCATTTT. It is translated as CASSNGQLNQPQHF.